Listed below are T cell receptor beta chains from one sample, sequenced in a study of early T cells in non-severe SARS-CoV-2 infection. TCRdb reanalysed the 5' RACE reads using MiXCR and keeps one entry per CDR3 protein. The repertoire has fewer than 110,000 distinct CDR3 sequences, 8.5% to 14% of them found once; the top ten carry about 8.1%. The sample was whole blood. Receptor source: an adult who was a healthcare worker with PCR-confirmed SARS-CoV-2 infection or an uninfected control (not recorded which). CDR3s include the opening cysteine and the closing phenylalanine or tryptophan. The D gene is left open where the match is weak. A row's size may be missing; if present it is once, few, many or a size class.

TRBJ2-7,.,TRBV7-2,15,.,TGTGCCAGCAGCTGGGATTCAACGGGGGCCTACGAGCAGTACTTC,CASSWDSTGAYEQYF
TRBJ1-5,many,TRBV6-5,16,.,TGTGCCAGCAGCCGACGACCCTTCGAGGGCAATCAGCCCCAGCATTTT,CASSRRPFEGNQPQHF
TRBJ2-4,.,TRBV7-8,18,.,TGTGCCAGCAGCTCCGGGCCGACCGAAGCCTCCGCCAAAAACATTCAGTACTTC,CASSSGPTEASAKNIQYF
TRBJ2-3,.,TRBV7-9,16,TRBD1,TGTGCCAGCAGCTTAGCTGACAGGGCTCACTGGGATACGCAGTATTTT,CASSLADRAHWDTQYF
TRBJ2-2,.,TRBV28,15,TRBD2,TGTGCCAGCAGTTTCTTAGCGGGACGCACCGGGGAGCTGTTTTTT,CASSFLAGRTGELFF
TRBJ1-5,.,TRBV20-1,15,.,TGCAGTGCTAGATTAAGGAGCTTGGGATTTCAGCCCCAGCATTTT,CSARLRSLGFQPQHF
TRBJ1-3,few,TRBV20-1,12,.,TGCAGTGCTCGAAACTCTGGAAACACCATATATTTT,CSARNSGNTIYF
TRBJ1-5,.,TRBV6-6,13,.,TGTGCCAGCATTGCAGGTCCCTATCAGCCCCAGCATTTT,CASIAGPYQPQHF
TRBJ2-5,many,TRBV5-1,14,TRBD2,TGCGCCAGCAGCCACGGACTAGCGGAAGAGACCCAGTACTTC,CASSHGLAEETQYF
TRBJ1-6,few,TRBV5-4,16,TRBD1,TGTGCCAGCAGCTTGGACCCGGACAGGGAGCGGTCACCCCTCCACTTT,CASSLDPDRERSPLHF
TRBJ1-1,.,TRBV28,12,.,TGTGCCAGCAGTTCCTACCGACAGGTAGCTTTCTTT,CASSSYRQVAFF
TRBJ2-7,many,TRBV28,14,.,TGTGCCAGCAGCTTGGGGAGTTTCCGAGTCGAGCAGTACTTC,CASSLGSFRVEQYF
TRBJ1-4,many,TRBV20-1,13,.,TGCAGTGCTACCCGGGGGACCAATGAAAAACTGTTTTTT,CSATRGTNEKLFF
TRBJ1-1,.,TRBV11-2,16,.,TGTGCCAGCAGCTTAAATCCACTAGTGAGCGAGAGTGAAGCTTTCTTT,CASSLNPLVSESEAFF
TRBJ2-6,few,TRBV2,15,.,TGTGCCAGCCGTTTATCGGGCACTGGGGCCAACGTCCTGACTTTC,CASRLSGTGANVLTF